The sequence of this TCR beta chain was determined in a study of shared clonotypes between healthy human individuals. Whole-study findings and limits: Memory subsets generally showed smaller estimated richness than naive subsets did. A few donors shared approximately 5% of their naive CD4 clonotypes.

Some clones are missing from TCRdb's copy, which holds only in-frame ones; the method was immunoSEQ multiplex PCR. This table holds approximately 2.5 million clones, around 94% found once. As regards this clone: Its antigen remains unknown.

V was clipped by 2 bases and J by 1 base, with 9 bases between them. The germline V gene encodes CDR1 MNHEY and CDR2 SVGAGI. The CDR3 sequence is 15 residues long. Source material: naive CD4+ T cells sorted from blood. Subset of the sample: CD45RA+ positively selected. The clonotype was recovered from a man aged 18 to 30 in good health. V usage is TRBV6-5 and J usage is TRBJ1-3; TRBD1 might be the D (5 bases). The CDR3 is CASSYLQGSGNTIYF. CDR3 nucleotide sequence: TGTGCCAGCAGTTACCTTCAGGGTTCTGGAAACACCATATATTTT.